The clone carrying this T cell receptor (beta chain) occurred a few times. The sample is drawn from a study of early T cells in non-severe SARS-CoV-2 infection. Study information: Sequencing of unsorted whole blood was done on bulk RNA, leaving chains unpaired.

The TCR library protocol was used to attach unique molecular identifiers. These identifiers were attached to individual cDNA molecules. TCRdb independently ran MiXCR on the 5' RACE reads; one entry per CDR3 protein. The sample comprises around 76,000 distinct CDR3 sequences, roughly an eighth of which are singletons, and roughly 3.8% rests with the top ten. Trimming took 3 bases from V and 1 from J; bases not matched to a gene: 2. The germline V gene has CDR1 SGHKS and CDR2 YYEKEE (reference sequence). The CDR3 sequence is 17 residues long. The chain couples TRBV5-5 to TRBJ2-3, with 16 bases lining up with TRBD2. The receptor was isolated from an adult who was a healthcare worker with PCR-confirmed SARS-CoV-2 infection or an uninfected control (not recorded which). Material for sequencing was whole blood. The CDR3 loop reads CASSSGTSGRGTDTQYF. CDR3 in DNA: TGTGCCAGCAGCTCCGGGACTAGCGGGAGGGGCACAGATACGCAGTATTTT.